Presented here are 27 T cell receptor beta chains from one specimen sequenced in a study of cytomegalovirus exposure and HLA in healthy donors. The data were produced by immunoSEQ multiplex PCR, yet TCRdb's version contains in-frame clones alone and is incomplete. The repertoire includes 150,000 to 200,000 clones, 65% to 90% of them detected once, and roughly 12% sits in the top ten. The sequenced sample was PBMCs. The receptors originated from a woman under 40 in good health and CMV-seropositive.

The V gene is TRBV27, the J gene TRBJ1-3, with TRBD1 matching 7 bases. CDR1 is MNHEY, CDR2 SMNVEV, per germline (reference sequence). After removal of 5 bases from V and 4 bases from J, the junction contained 5 bases not matched to a gene. This CDR3 contains 14 residues. CDR3 bases: TGTGCCAGCAGTAGAGGGACAGAAGGAAACACCATATATTTT. Translated, it gives CASSRGTEGNTIYF.

The chain uses TRBV28 and TRBJ2-5, with 8 bases matching TRBD2. V lost 6 bases and J lost 4; bases outside the gene matches: 19. CDR1 is MDHEN and CDR2 is SYDVKM in the germline V gene. CDR3 size: 18 residues. DNA for the CDR3: TGTGCCAGCAGACTAGGGGCTAGCGGGCTTATCGTCAGAGAGACCCAGTACTTC. This codes for CASRLGASGLIVRETQYF.

In DNA, the CDR3 is TGTGCCAGCAGCTTGGTGGGACTCGAGTCGGATACGCAGTATTTT. It codes for CASSLVGLESDTQYF. V usage is TRBV5-4 and J usage is TRBJ2-3; D possibly corresponds to TRBD2 (6 bases). Germline loops: CDR1 SGHNT, CDR2 YYREEE (reference sequence). Trimming removed 0 bases at V and 6 bases at J, with 14 bases between. CDR3 length: 15 amino acids.

This clone has more than one count but fewer than ten. The J gene is TRBJ2-7, the V gene TRBV4-2; 8 bases fit TRBD1. The CDR3 runs 15 residues. V lost 0 bases to trimming and J lost 4 bases; unmatched junction nucleotides: 5. In germline, CDR1 is LGHNA, CDR2 YNFKEQ. The CDR3: CASSQDGNRGYEQYF. The DNA for the CDR3 is TGTGCCAGCAGCCAAGATGGAAACAGGGGGTACGAGCAGTACTTC.

This clone was detected once. V and J are TRBV14 and TRBJ2-1, with D uncertain. The ends were cut back, 7 bases at V and 7 bases at J, with 23 bases in the middle. This CDR3 contains 16 residues. From germline, CDR1 is SGHDN and CDR2 FVKESK. CDR3 bases: TGTGCCAGCACCCGCTCGGTGTCCAGGTTCGAGAATGAGCAGTTCTTC. Residues: CASTRSVSRFENEQFF.

This rearrangement joins TRBV14 to TRBJ2-5, with unresolved D. This CDR3 region has 14 residues. V lost 5 bases, J lost 5 bases, and 15 bases lay in between. The germline gives CDR1 SGHDN, CDR2 FVKESK. CDR3 nucleotide sequence: TGTGCCAGCAGCTCCCCCGGTATACGGGAGACCCAGTACTTC. This codes for CASSSPGIRETQYF.

This chain joins TRBV7-8 and TRBJ2-6, with 9 bases matching TRBD2. Germline-derived CDR1 and CDR2 are SGHVS and FQNEAQ. The J segment lost 0 bases and the V segment lost 7 bases, leaving 10 bases of the junction unmatched. The CDR3 contains 18 residues. In DNA, the CDR3 is TGTGCCAGCATAAGTACAGGCGGGAGGGCCTCTGGGGCCAACGTCCTGACTTTC. Translation gives CASISTGGRASGANVLTF. The full variable domain, rest sourced from reference TRBV7-8 and TRBJ2-6, is GAGVSQSPRYKVAKRGQDVALRCDPISGHVSLFWYQQALGQGPEFLTYFQNEAQLDKSGLPSDRFFAERPEGSVSTLKIQRTQQEDSAVYLCASISTGGRASGANVLTFGAGSRLTVL.

This clone is a singleton in its sample. The chain has TRBV6-1 and TRBJ1-1, with D uncertain. This CDR3 comprises 14 residues. Trimming took 6 bases from V and 0 from J, leaving 11 bases between them. CDR1 MNHNS and CDR2 SASEGT come from the germline V gene. CDR3 nucleotide sequence: TGTGCCAGCAGGTTGGAGGGATTGAACACTGAAGCTTTCTTT. Encoded protein: CASRLEGLNTEAFF.

The chain employs TRBV30 and TRBJ2-7, with 14 positions matching TRBD2. J was trimmed by 7 bases and V by 2 bases; bases with no gene match: 4. CDR3 length: 14 amino acids. Per the germline V gene, CDR1 is GTSNPN and CDR2 is SVGIG (reference sequence). Here the CDR3 DNA reads TGTGCCTGGAGTCGACTAGCGGGAGGGGGTGAGCAGTACTTC. Translated, it gives CAWSRLAGGGEQYF.

V and J are TRBV5-8 and TRBJ1-2; possible D gene TRBD1, 6 bases. Trimming cost V 2 bases and J 7 bases, with 15 bases left between them. Germline assignment: CDR1 SGHTS and CDR2 YDEGEE. The CDR3 is made up of 14 amino acids. In nucleotides, the CDR3 is TGTGCCAGCAGCTTAGCAGGGGCTGCGGGTGGCTACACCTTC. This gives the protein CASSLAGAAGGYTF.

The genes are TRBV27 and TRBJ2-5; D is possibly TRBD2 (6 bases). Germline CDR1 is MNHEY and CDR2 is SMNVEV (reference sequence). The CDR3 length is 14 residues. The V and J ends lost 2 bases and 7 bases respectively, with 14 bases between them. The CDR3 sequence is CASSLNRAEGTQYF. The CDR3 DNA reads TGTGCCAGCAGTTTAAACCGGGCGGAGGGGACCCAGTACTTC.

The V and J genes are TRBV5-6 and TRBJ1-5; 8 bases agree with TRBD1. The junction had 2 bases not matched to a gene; V was cut back by 4 bases and J by 2 bases. The CDR3 length is 14 residues. Germline loops: CDR1 SGHDT, CDR2 YYEEEE. In nucleotides, the CDR3 is TGTGCCAGCAGCCTGACAGGGGGCAATCAGCCCCAGCATTTT. It yields the protein CASSLTGGNQPQHF.

V usage is TRBV4-1 and J usage is TRBJ1-1, with D maybe TRBD1 (5 bases). The CDR3 runs 16 residues. Trimming cost V 0 bases and J 1 base, with 12 bases left between them. CDR1 and CDR2 from the germline V gene are MGHRA and YSYEKL. CDR3 protein: CASSQDLGQPNTEAFF. CDR3 nucleotide sequence: TGCGCCAGCAGCCAAGATCTAGGACAACCGAACACTGAAGCTTTCTTT.

CDR3 nucleotide sequence: TGTGCCAGCAGCGTGGGACTCTTAGCGGGAATGACAGATACGCAGTATTTT. It yields the protein CASSVGLLAGMTDTQYF. The gene calls are TRBV9 and TRBJ2-3; 8 positions agree with TRBD2. After removal of 2 bases from V and 3 bases from J, the junction contained 11 bases not matched to a gene. In germline, CDR1 is SGDLS, CDR2 YYNGEE. CDR3 length: 17 amino acids.

This chain uses TRBV19 with TRBJ2-7; 9 nucleotides line up with TRBD1. The germline V gene has CDR1 LNHDA and CDR2 SQIVND (reference sequence). The CDR3 extends over 15 amino acids. The J segment lost 9 bases and the V segment lost 4 bases, leaving 13 bases of the junction unmatched. DNA for the CDR3: TGTGCCAGTAGTACCACCGGGACAGGGACCCCTCGGCAGTACTTC. This translates into CASSTTGTGTPRQYF.

V is TRBV4-1 and J is TRBJ1-1; D ambiguous. From germline, CDR1 is MGHRA and CDR2 YSYEKL. The CDR3 covers 15 residues. Trimming cost V 3 bases and J 1 base, with 12 bases left between them. CDR3 DNA: TGCGCCAGCAGCCATAATCTCGGAGGGAACACTGAAGCTTTCTTT. Translating gives CASSHNLGGNTEAFF.

The chain links TRBV2 to TRBJ2-2; a weak D match, TRBD1 (6 bases). Germline V CDR1 and CDR2: SNHLY, FYNNEI. The CDR3 has 15 residues. V was shortened by 6 bases and J by 4 bases, with 15 bases between the two germline ends. The CDR3 DNA sequence: TGTGCCAGCAGGTCAGGGGCGGACAGCACCGGGGAGCTGTTTTTT. It translates to CASRSGADSTGELFF. The full variable domain, rest sourced from reference TRBV2 and TRBJ2-2, is EPEVTQTPSHQVTQMGQEVILRCVPISNHLYFYWYRQILGQKVEFLVSFYNNEISEKSEIFDDQFSVERPDGSNFTLKIRSTKLEDSAMYFCASRSGADSTGELFFGEGSRLTVL.

V gene TRBV19 combines with J gene TRBJ2-7, with D perhaps TRBD2 (5 bases). Trimming removed 5 bases at V and 4 bases at J, with 15 bases between. This CDR3 has 14 residues. Germline-derived CDR1 and CDR2 are LNHDA and SQIVND (reference sequence). The CDR3 DNA follows: TGTGCCAGTAGTGTCCGGGTCTGGGAGTACGAGCAGTACTTC. Translating gives CASSVRVWEYEQYF.

There are a few counts of this clone. The rearrangement joins TRBV2 to TRBJ2-2; 14 bases match TRBD2. Trimming took 6 bases from V and 4 from J; bases not matched to a gene: 7. The germline V gene has CDR1 SNHLY and CDR2 FYNNEI. The CDR3 has 17 residues. The CDR3 DNA reads as TGTGCCAGCAGGGTCGGTGGGACTAGCGGGAGCACCGGGGAGCTGTTTTTT. Translated, it gives CASRVGGTSGSTGELFF.

The chain is built from TRBV6-1 and TRBJ2-1, with D possibly matching TRBD2 (6 bases). Germline CDR1 is MNHNS and CDR2 is SASEGT. The CDR3 has 16 amino acids. V lost 3 bases and J 9 bases, leaving 21 bases between the germline ends. The CDR3 loop reads CASSDTGTGGFGEQFF. In nucleotides, the CDR3 is TGTGCCAGCAGTGATACCGGGACCGGGGGTTTTGGTGAGCAGTTCTTC.

The sample holds one count of this clone. The chain joins TRBV6-1 to TRBJ2-7; D gene unclear. The CDR3 loop spans 13 amino acids. The V end lost 0 bases, the J end lost 13 bases, and 16 bases lay between the germline ends. Germline V lookup: CDR1 MNHNS, CDR2 SASEGT. The CDR3 DNA follows: TGTGCCAGCAGTGAAGCAGGAGTTGGAGTCCTTTACTTC. It translates to CASSEAGVGVLYF.

The J gene is TRBJ1-2, the V gene TRBV4-1; tentative D call: TRBD1 (6 bases). Per the germline V gene, CDR1 is MGHRA and CDR2 is YSYEKL. V was clipped by 2 bases and J by 2 bases, with 9 bases between them. The CDR3 runs 14 residues. This chain's CDR3 is CASSQPGTNYGYTF. CDR3 DNA sequence: TGCGCCAGCAGCCAACCTGGGACAAACTATGGCTACACCTTC.

The chain carries TRBV27 and TRBJ1-2; TRBD1 matches at 10 bases. V lost 6 bases and J lost 2; bases outside the gene matches: 3. The CDR3 spans 14 residues. Germline V gene lookup returns CDR1 MNHEY and CDR2 SMNVEV (reference sequence). The CDR3: CASRRQGANYGYTF. DNA for the CDR3: TGTGCCAGCAGGCGACAGGGGGCAAACTATGGCTACACCTTC.

This chain connects TRBV2 to TRBJ1-1; D is uncertain. Trimming took off 3 bases at V and 10 bases at J, with 12 bases between the two ends. This CDR3 contains 12 residues. Germline CDR1 is SNHLY and CDR2 is FYNNEI. The CDR3 coding sequence is TGTGCCAGCAGTGATCGGCAGGCGGGAGCTTTCTTT. Protein sequence: CASSDRQAGAFF.

The V call is TRBV5-1, the J call TRBJ2-1; the match to TRBD2 covers 15 bases. V dropped 4 bases and J dropped 1; count of bases not matched to a gene: 12. The CDR3 sequence is 20 residues long. The germline V gene has CDR1 SGHRS and CDR2 YFSETQ. Here the CDR3 reads CASSPGGGTSGRPSYNEQFF. The CDR3, as DNA: TGCGCCAGCAGCCCCGGCGGGGGGACTAGCGGGAGGCCTTCCTACAATGAGCAGTTCTTC.

The genes are TRBV27 and TRBJ2-7; a possible D gene is TRBD2 (6 bases). The germline gives CDR1 MNHEY, CDR2 SMNVEV (reference sequence). V was trimmed by 6 bases and J by 5 bases, leaving 20 bases between them. This CDR3 has 15 residues. The CDR3 DNA is TGTGCCAGCAGACGGGCGGGGTCCCATTGGGACGAGCAGTACTTC. Protein product: CASRRAGSHWDEQYF.

This rearrangement joins TRBV29-1 to TRBJ2-1; 13 positions match TRBD2. V shed 8 bases, J shed 7 bases, and the junction held 8 bases outside the gene matches. Germline V gene lookup returns CDR1 SQVTM and CDR2 ANQGSEA. This CDR3 comprises 14 residues. The CDR3 bases are TGCAGCCTGAGGAGACTAGCGGGAGGAAATGAGCAGTTCTTC. This codes for CSLRRLAGGNEQFF.